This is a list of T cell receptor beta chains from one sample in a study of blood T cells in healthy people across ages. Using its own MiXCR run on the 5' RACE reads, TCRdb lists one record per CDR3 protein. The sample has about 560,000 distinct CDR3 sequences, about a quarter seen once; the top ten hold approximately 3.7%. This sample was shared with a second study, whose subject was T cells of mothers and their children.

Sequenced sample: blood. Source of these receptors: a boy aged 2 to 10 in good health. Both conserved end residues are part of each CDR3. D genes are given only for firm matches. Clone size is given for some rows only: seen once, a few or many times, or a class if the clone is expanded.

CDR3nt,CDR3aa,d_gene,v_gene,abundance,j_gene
TGCAGCGTCGCGACTAGCGGGACTACAGATACGCAGTATTTT,CSVATSGTTDTQYF,TRBD2,TRBV29-1,-,TRBJ2-3
TGTGCCAGCAGCTTAGGGGGTAGCTACACTGAAGCTTTCTTT,CASSLGGSYTEAFF,-,TRBV7-6,few,TRBJ1-1
TGTGCCAGCTCACCGAGCCAGGGAAATAGCAATCAGCCCCAGCATTTT,CASSPSQGNSNQPQHF,-,TRBV18,-,TRBJ1-5
TGTGCCAGCAAGCAGACAGTACTAAGAAACATTCAGTACTTC,CASKQTVLRNIQYF,-,TRBV2,-,TRBJ2-4
TGTGCCAGCTCACGCCTGTTGGATACGCAGTATTTT,CASSRLLDTQYF,-,TRBV18,few,TRBJ2-3
TGTGCTAGTGGTTTGACCAGGGGGGACACTGAAGCTTTCTTT,CASGLTRGDTEAFF,TRBD1,TRBV12-5,few,TRBJ1-1
TGTGCCAGCAGTGAAGAATCCGCGATCCGGCAGTACTTC,CASSEESAIRQYF,-,TRBV6-1,once,TRBJ2-7
TGTGCCAGCAGCGTAGACACTAGCGGTCACAATGAGCAGTTCTTC,CASSVDTSGHNEQFF,TRBD2,TRBV9,-,TRBJ2-1
TGCGCCAGCCGGCCTAACGGGGGAGGAAACATTCAGTACTTC,CASRPNGGGNIQYF,-,TRBV5-1,once,TRBJ2-4
TGTGCCAGCAGCTTAACGATGGTGGCTGAAGCTTTCTTT,CASSLTMVAEAFF,-,TRBV7-3,few,TRBJ1-1
TGCAGTGCTCCCGGTCAGGGACTAGCGGGATGGGGGGAGACCCAGTACTTC,CSAPGQGLAGWGETQYF,TRBD2,TRBV20-1,few,TRBJ2-5
TGCGCCAGCAGCGCTCCAGGGAGGAACACCGGGGAGCTGTTTTTT,CASSAPGRNTGELFF,-,TRBV5-1,once,TRBJ2-2
TGTGCCAGCAGCCCTAGGACAGGGGGCCTCTATGGCTACACCTTC,CASSPRTGGLYGYTF,TRBD1,TRBV7-2,-,TRBJ1-2
TGTGCCAGCAGTTTAGATAACTATAATTCACCCCTCCACTTT,CASSLDNYNSPLHF,-,TRBV12-3/TRBV12-4,-,TRBJ1-6
TGCGCCAGCAGCCAAGGTTGGACGGTTTCGTCTGGGGCCAACGTCCTGACTTTC,CASSQGWTVSSGANVLTF,-,TRBV4-1,few,TRBJ2-6
TGCAGTGCACCAGCGGGAGGCGAGACCCAGTACTTC,CSAPAGGETQYF,TRBD2,TRBV20-1,-,TRBJ2-5
TGTGCCAGCAGTTTAAACGGAGGGTATAATGAAAAACTGTTTTTT,CASSLNGGYNEKLFF,-,TRBV12-3/TRBV12-4,few,TRBJ1-4
TGTGCCAGCAGCCGACAGTCCCTCTACAATGAGCAGTTCTTC,CASSRQSLYNEQFF,-,TRBV11-1,few,TRBJ2-1
TGCGCCAGCAGCCAAACCAGGGGTGTGGATACGCAGTATTTT,CASSQTRGVDTQYF,-,TRBV4-1,few,TRBJ2-3
TGCGCCAGCAGCCAAAATTTAGTCCCGGATACGCAGTATTTT,CASSQNLVPDTQYF,-,TRBV4-3,few,TRBJ2-3
TGTGCCAGCAGTTTCGCGGGGGCCTACCAAGAGACCCAGTACTTC,CASSFAGAYQETQYF,-,TRBV27,-,TRBJ2-5
TGTGCCAGCAGCTCGGGGAGTGGGTCCTACGAGCAGTACTTC,CASSSGSGSYEQYF,-,TRBV27,few,TRBJ2-7
TGTGCCGCCTTTGGGCCGGCCTACGAGCAGTACTTC,CAAFGPAYEQYF,-,TRBV27,-,TRBJ2-7
TGTGCCAGTAGTATCTTGGGAAGCTATGGCTACACCTTC,CASSILGSYGYTF,-,TRBV19,few,TRBJ1-2
TGTGCCATCAGTGAGTCTGGGGGGCCCACAGATACGCAGTATTTT,CAISESGGPTDTQYF,-,TRBV10-3,-,TRBJ2-3
TGTGCCAGCAGCCCTCGGGACAGCTACGAGCAGTACTTC,CASSPRDSYEQYF,TRBD1,TRBV9,-,TRBJ2-7
TGTGCCATCAGTGAGGGGGGAGTTTCCTACAATGAGCAGTTCTTC,CAISEGGVSYNEQFF,-,TRBV10-3,few,TRBJ2-1
TGTGCCAGCTCACCTCCCCAGGGGCGTACAGATACGCAGTATTTT,CASSPPQGRTDTQYF,-,TRBV18,many,TRBJ2-3
TGTGCCACCTATAATCCGGGACAGATTGCAACTAATGAAAAACTGTTTTTT,CATYNPGQIATNEKLFF,TRBD1,TRBV15,few,TRBJ1-4
TGTGCCAGCAGAGCTCCCACAGGGGAGGTTTGCGAGCAGTACTTC,CASRAPTGEVCEQYF,-,TRBV12-3/TRBV12-4,few,TRBJ2-7
TGTGCCAGCAGCTTAGCGAAGCGGACCAGCACAGATACGCAGTATTTT,CASSLAKRTSTDTQYF,-,TRBV7-9,-,TRBJ2-3